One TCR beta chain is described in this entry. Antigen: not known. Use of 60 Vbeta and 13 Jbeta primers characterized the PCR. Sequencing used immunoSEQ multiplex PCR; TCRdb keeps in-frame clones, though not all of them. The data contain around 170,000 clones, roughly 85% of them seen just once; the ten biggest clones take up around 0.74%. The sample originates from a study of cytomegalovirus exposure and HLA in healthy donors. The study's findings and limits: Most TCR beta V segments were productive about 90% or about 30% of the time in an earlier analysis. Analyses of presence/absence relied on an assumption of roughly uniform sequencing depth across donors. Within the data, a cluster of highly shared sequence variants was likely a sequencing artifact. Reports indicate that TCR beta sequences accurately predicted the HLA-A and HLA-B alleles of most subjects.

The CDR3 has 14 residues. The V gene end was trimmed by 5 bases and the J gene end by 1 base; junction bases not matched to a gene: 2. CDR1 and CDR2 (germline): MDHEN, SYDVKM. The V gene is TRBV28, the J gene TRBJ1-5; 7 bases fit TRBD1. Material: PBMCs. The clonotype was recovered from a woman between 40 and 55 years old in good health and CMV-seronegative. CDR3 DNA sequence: TGTGCCAGCAGTCCAGGGGGGAGCAATCAGCCCCAGCATTTT. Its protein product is CASSPGGSNQPQHF.